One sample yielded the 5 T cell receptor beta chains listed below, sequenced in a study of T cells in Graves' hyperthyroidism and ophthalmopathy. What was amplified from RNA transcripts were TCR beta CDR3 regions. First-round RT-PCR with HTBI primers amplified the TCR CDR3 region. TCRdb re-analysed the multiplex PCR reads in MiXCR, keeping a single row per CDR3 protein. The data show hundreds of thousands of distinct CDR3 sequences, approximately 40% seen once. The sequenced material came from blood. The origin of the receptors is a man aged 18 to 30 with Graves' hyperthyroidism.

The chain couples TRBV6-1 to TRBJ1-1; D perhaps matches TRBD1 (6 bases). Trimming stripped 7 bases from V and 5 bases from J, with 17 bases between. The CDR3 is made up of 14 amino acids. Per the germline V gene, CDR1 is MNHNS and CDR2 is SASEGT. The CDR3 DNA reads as TGTGCCAGCACCAACAGGGCGGCGAGAACTGAAGCTTTCTTT. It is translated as CASTNRAARTEAFF.

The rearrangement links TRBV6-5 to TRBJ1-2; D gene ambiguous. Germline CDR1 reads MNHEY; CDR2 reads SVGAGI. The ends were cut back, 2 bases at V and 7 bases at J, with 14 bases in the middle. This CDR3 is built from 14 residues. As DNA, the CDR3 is TGTGCCAGCAGTTACGGGTATCCCCCAGGTGGCTACACCTTC. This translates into CASSYGYPPGGYTF.

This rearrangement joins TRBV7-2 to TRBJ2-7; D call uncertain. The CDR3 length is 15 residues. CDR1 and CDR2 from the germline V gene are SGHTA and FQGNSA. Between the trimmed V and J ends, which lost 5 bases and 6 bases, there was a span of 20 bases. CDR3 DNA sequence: TGTGCCAGCAGCCAAGATGCCGATAAACTCGGCGAGCAGTACTTC. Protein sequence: CASSQDADKLGEQYF.

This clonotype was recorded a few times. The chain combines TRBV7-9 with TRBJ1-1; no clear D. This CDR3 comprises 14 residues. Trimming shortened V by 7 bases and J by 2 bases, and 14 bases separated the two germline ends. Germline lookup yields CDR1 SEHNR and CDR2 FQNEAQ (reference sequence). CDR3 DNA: TGTGCCAGCACCCGAGCAGGTCCCAACACTGAAGCTTTCTTT. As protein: CASTRAGPNTEAFF.

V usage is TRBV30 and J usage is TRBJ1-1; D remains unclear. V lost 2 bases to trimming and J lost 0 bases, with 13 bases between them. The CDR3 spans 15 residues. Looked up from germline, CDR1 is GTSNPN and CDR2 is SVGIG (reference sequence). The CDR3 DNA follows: TGTGCCTGGAGTACCCTGGCCGGAATGAACACTGAAGCTTTCTTT. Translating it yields CAWSTLAGMNTEAFF.